The 9 T cell receptor beta chains below were found in one sample sequenced in a study of blood T cell repertoires in COVID-19. Here immunoSEQ multiplex PCR was the method, and the copy in TCRdb shows in-frame clones only, minus some. The sample records about 130,000 clones, roughly 83% being singletons. Sequenced material: peripheral blood. Receptors originate from a woman aged 50 to 60 with acute or convalescent COVID-19.

The gene calls are TRBV9 and TRBJ1-6, with 10 bases aligning to TRBD1. The CDR3 loop spans 15 amino acids. V lost 2 bases to trimming and J lost 7 bases; unmatched junction nucleotides: 3. Germline V gives CDR1 SGDLS, CDR2 YYNGEE. The CDR3 DNA sequence: TGTGCCAGCAGCGTGGGACAGGGGAGGAATTCACCCCTCCACTTT. Encoded protein: CASSVGQGRNSPLHF.

The chain couples TRBV10-3 to TRBJ1-1; 7 positions match TRBD1. The V and J ends lost 6 bases and 4 bases, in that order; junction bases with no gene match: 5. Germline assignment: CDR1 ENHRY and CDR2 SYGVKD. The CDR3 contains 13 residues. The CDR3 here is CAIRDRAGTEAFF. The CDR3 DNA follows: TGTGCCATCAGAGACAGGGCGGGCACTGAAGCTTTCTTT.

The rearrangement links TRBV6-5 to TRBJ1-1; 7 nucleotides match TRBD1. The V gene's germline CDR1 is MNHEY and CDR2 SVGAGI. The CDR3 has 14 amino acids. J was trimmed by 2 bases and V by 11 bases; bases with no gene match: 11. Written as DNA, the CDR3 is TGTGCCGTCTCACCGGGACAGATTAACACTGAAGCTTTCTTT. This sequence encodes CAVSPGQINTEAFF.

This rearrangement joins TRBV10-3 to TRBJ1-1; no clear D. This CDR3 contains 12 residues. The ends were cut back, 0 bases at V and 10 bases at J, with 9 bases in the middle. Germline assignment: CDR1 ENHRY and CDR2 SYGVKD. CDR3 in amino acids: CAISESLEGAFF. The CDR3 DNA sequence: TGTGCCATCAGTGAGTCTCTTGAGGGAGCTTTCTTT.

This clone was observed once. The chain has TRBV23-1 and TRBJ1-1, with a weak D call TRBD1 (6 bases). TRBV23-1 is designated an ORF whose function remains uncertain. The length of the CDR3 is 15 residues. Trimming stripped 3 bases from V and 1 base from J, with 12 bases between. In nucleotides, the CDR3 is TGCGCCAGCAGTCAGGGGGACAAGACGAACACTGAAGCTTTCTTT. Amino acid sequence: CASSQGDKTNTEAFF.

The CDR3 loop reads CASSLDRGQPQHF. CDR3 DNA: TGTGCCAGCAGTTTGGACAGGGGTCAGCCCCAGCATTTT. This sequence joins TRBV28 and TRBJ1-5; TRBD1 aligns across 9 bases. Germline V gives CDR1 MDHEN, CDR2 SYDVKM. The CDR3 consists of 13 residues. The V gene end was trimmed by 3 bases and the J gene end by 6 bases; junction bases not matched to a gene: 0.

A few counts support this clone. V and J are TRBV14 and TRBJ1-4, with D possibly being TRBD1 (5 bases). V was trimmed by 6 bases and J by 0 bases, leaving 14 bases between them. The CDR3 runs to 16 residues. Germline V CDR1 and CDR2: SGHDN, FVKESK. The CDR3 DNA is TGTGCCAGCAGAGCAGCAGGGATTACAACTAATGAAAAACTGTTTTTT. This translates into CASRAAGITTNEKLFF.

CDR3 amino acids: CASSETGRANVLTF. The DNA of the CDR3 is TGTGCCAGCAGTGAGACAGGGCGGGCCAACGTCCTGACTTTC. The gene calls are TRBV6-1 and TRBJ2-6, with TRBD1 identical over 7 bases. The V segment lost 3 bases and the J segment 5 bases; nucleotides outside the gene matches: 1. The germline V gene encodes CDR1 MNHNS and CDR2 SASEGT. The CDR3 loop spans 14 amino acids.

This clone was seen just once. This chain joins TRBV5-4 and TRBJ2-1; the match to TRBD1 covers 9 bases. The CDR3 spans 15 residues. J lost 8 bases, V lost 2 bases, and 8 bases had no gene match. The germline V gene has CDR1 SGHNT and CDR2 YYREEE (reference sequence). CDR3 nucleotide sequence: TGTGCCAGCAGCTTATACAGGGGGCGCGGGGATGAGCAGTTCTTC. It translates to CASSLYRGRGDEQFF.